This TCR beta chain appears in the sequencing data of a study of blood T cell repertoires in COVID-19. CDR1 and CDR2 from the germline V gene are LGHNA and YSLEER. Trimming left V 0 bases short and J 3 bases short, with 12 bases between. This CDR3 region has 15 residues. In the study's own analysis: It was from reference gene primer amplification that nucleated cell counts were estimated. The repertoire was sequenced with immunoSEQ multiplex PCR; TCRdb's copy has only in-frame clones and lacks some. V, J and clone size reflect that table, while D and trimming were determined from the DNA. The sample has about 89,000 clones; more than 90% are singletons.

The sequence derives from a human donor with active COVID-19. The donor label of this sample is uncertain. The specimen was peripheral blood. V is TRBV4-3 and J is TRBJ2-7, with D hard to call. The CDR3 loop is CASSQDLSLLYEQYF. The CDR3 DNA reads TGCGCCAGCAGCCAAGATCTAAGCCTTCTCTACGAGCAGTACTTC.